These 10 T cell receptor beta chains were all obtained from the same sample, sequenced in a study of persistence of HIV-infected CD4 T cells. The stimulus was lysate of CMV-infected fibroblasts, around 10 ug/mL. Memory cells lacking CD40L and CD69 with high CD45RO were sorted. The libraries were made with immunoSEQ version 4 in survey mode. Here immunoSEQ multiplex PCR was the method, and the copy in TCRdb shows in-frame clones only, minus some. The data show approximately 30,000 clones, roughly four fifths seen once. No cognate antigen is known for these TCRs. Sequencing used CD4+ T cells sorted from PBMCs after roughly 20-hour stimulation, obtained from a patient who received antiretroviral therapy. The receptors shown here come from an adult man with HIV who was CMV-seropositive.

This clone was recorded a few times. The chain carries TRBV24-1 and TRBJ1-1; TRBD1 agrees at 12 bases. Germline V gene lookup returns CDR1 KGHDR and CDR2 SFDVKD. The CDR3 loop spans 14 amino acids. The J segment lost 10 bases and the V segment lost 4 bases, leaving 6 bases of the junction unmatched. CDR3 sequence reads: CATSDYRDRGRAFF. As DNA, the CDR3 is TGTGCCACCAGTGACTACCGGGACAGGGGGCGAGCTTTCTTT.

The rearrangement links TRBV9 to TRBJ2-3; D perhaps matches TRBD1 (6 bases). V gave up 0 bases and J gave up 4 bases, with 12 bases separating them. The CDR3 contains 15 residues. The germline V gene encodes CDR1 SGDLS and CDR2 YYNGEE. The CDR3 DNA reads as TGTGCCAGCAGCGTAGTGGGGGCCCCCCCAGATACGCAGTATTTT. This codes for CASSVVGAPPDTQYF.

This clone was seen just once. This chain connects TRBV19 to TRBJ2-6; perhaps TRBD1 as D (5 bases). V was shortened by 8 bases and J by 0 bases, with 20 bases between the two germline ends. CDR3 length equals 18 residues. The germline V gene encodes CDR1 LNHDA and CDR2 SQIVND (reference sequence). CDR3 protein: CASAIPTTAPSGANVLTF. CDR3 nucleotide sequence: TGTGCCAGTGCAATCCCCACGACAGCCCCCTCTGGGGCCAACGTCCTGACTTTC.

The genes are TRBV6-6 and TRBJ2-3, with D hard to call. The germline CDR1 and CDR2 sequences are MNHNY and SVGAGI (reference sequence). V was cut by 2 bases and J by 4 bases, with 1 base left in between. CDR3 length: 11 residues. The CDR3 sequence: CASSYADTQYF. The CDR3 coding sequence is TGTGCCAGCAGTTACGCAGATACGCAGTATTTT.

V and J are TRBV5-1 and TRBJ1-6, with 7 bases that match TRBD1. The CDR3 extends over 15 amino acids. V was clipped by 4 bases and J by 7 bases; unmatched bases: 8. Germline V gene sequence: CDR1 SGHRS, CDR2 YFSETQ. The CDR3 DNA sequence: TGCGCCAGCAGCGGCACCGGGACAGAGAATTCACCCCTCCACTTT. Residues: CASSGTGTENSPLHF.

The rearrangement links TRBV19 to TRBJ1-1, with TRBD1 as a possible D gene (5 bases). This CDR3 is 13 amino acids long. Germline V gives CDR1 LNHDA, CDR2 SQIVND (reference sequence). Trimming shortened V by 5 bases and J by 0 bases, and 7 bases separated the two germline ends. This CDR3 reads CASSGGLNTEAFF. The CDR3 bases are TGTGCCAGTAGTGGGGGTCTGAACACTGAAGCTTTCTTT.

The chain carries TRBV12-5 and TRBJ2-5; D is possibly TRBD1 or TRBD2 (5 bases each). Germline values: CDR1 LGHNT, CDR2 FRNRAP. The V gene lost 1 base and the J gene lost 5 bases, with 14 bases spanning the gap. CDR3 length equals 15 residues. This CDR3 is CASGLEGFEGETQYF. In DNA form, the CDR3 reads TGTGCTAGTGGTTTGGAGGGGTTTGAGGGGGAGACCCAGTACTTC.

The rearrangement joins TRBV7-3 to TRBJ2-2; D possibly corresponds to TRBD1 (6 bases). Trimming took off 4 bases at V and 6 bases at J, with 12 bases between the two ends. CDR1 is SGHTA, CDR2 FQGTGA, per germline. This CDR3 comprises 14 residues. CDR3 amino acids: CASSSLQGPGELFF. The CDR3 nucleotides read TGTGCCAGCAGCTCCTTACAGGGCCCCGGGGAGCTGTTTTTT. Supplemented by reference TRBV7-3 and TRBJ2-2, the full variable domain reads GAGVSQTPSNKVTEKGKYVELRCDPISGHTALYWYRQSLGQGPEFLIYFQGTGAADDSGLPNDRFFAVRPEGSVSTLKIQRTERGDSAVYLCASSSLQGPGELFFGEGSRLTVL.

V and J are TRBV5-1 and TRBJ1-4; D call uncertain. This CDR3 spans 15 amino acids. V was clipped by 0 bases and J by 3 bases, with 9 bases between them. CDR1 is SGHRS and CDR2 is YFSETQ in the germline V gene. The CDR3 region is CASSLVGRPNEKLFF. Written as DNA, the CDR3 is TGCGCCAGCAGCTTGGTCGGGAGGCCTAATGAAAAACTGTTTTTT.

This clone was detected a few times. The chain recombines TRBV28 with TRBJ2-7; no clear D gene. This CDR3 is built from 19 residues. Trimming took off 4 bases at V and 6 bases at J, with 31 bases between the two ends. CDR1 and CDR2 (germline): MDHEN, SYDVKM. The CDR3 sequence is CASSSSGGVIGGPGVEQYF. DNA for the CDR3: TGTGCCAGCAGTTCCTCTGGTGGGGTTATAGGTGGACCTGGTGTCGAGCAGTACTTC.